A selection of T cell receptor beta chains follows, all from one sample in a study of early T cells in non-severe SARS-CoV-2 infection. TCRdb independently ran MiXCR on the 5' RACE reads; one entry per CDR3 protein. The table records over 30,000 distinct CDR3 sequences, roughly 6% of them present only once. Sequencing input: whole blood. The receptor source for this set is an adult who was a healthcare worker with PCR-confirmed SARS-CoV-2 infection or an uninfected control (not recorded which). CDR3s include the opening cysteine and the closing phenylalanine or tryptophan. D genes are given only for firm matches. Expanded clones get a size class; other rows say once, few or many, or leave the size out.

V gene	clone size	J gene	D gene	CDR3 protein	CDR3 DNA
TRBV28	many	TRBJ2-1	NA	CASSPARVRRVFNNEQFF	TGTGCCAGCAGTCCCGCTCGCGTGAGGAGGGTTTTTAACAATGAGCAGTTCTTC
TRBV30	many	TRBJ2-7	NA	CAWMGSSYEQYF	TGTGCCTGGATGGGAAGCTCCTACGAGCAGTACTTC
TRBV9	many	TRBJ1-1	NA	CASSVGLITEAFF	TGTGCCAGCAGCGTAGGTTTGATCACTGAAGCTTTCTTT
TRBV5-5	few	TRBJ1-2	NA	CASSLAPVGGYTF	TGTGCCAGCAGCTTGGCCCCCGTAGGCGGCTACACCTTC
TRBV20-1	many	TRBJ2-3	TRBD2	CSAERLAGGVDTQYF	TGCAGTGCTGAACGACTAGCGGGGGGGGTAGATACGCAGTATTTT
TRBV30	few	TRBJ1-1	NA	CAWIFAGMNTEAFF	TGTGCCTGGATATTTGCAGGGATGAACACTGAAGCTTTCTTT
TRBV5-1	many	TRBJ2-7	NA	CASSLENEQYF	TGCGCCAGCAGCTTGGAGAACGAGCAGTACTTC
TRBV6-2/TRBV6-3	many	TRBJ2-7	TRBD2	CASSSIRGLAGVDEQYF	TGTGCCAGCAGTTCCATCCGGGGACTAGCGGGGGTCGACGAGCAGTACTTC
TRBV7-2	few	TRBJ1-6	NA	CASSFTGRSYNSPLHF	TGTGCCAGCAGCTTTACAGGGAGGTCCTATAATTCACCCCTCCACTTT
TRBV18	few	TRBJ2-3	NA	CASSPGGASTDTQYF	TGTGCCAGCTCACCGGGGGGGGCCAGCACAGATACGCAGTATTTT
TRBV19	NA	TRBJ2-3	TRBD1	CASSIYRGEDTQYF	TGTGCCAGTAGTATTTACAGGGGCGAAGATACGCAGTATTTT
TRBV7-9	many	TRBJ1-5	NA	CASRHQDQPQHF	TGTGCCAGCAGACACCAGGATCAGCCCCAGCATTTT
TRBV5-6	many	TRBJ1-6	TRBD1	CASSLGRTGRFQNSPLHF	TGTGCCAGCAGCTTGGGCCGGACAGGGAGGTTTCAGAATTCACCCCTCCACTTT
TRBV19	many	TRBJ1-4	NA	CASSTLRTSVEKLFF	TGTGCCAGTAGTACCCTGCGAACCAGTGTAGAAAAACTGTTTTTT
TRBV20-1	many	TRBJ2-5	TRBD1	CSTYLTGVETQYF	TGCAGTACATACTTGACAGGGGTAGAGACCCAGTACTTC
TRBV27	many	TRBJ2-1	TRBD2	CASSPLAGGENEQFF	TGTGCCAGCAGTCCGCTAGCGGGGGGCGAAAATGAGCAGTTCTTC
TRBV29-1	many	TRBJ1-4	NA	CSVGGVTTNEKLFF	TGCAGCGTTGGCGGGGTAACAACTAATGAAAAACTGTTTTTT
TRBV7-2	many	TRBJ2-3	TRBD1	CASSFTGRRQGPDTQYF	TGTGCCAGCAGCTTTACGGGTCGACGACAGGGCCCAGATACGCAGTATTTT
TRBV20-1	medium-sized	TRBJ2-7	NA	CSVRPEPLYEQYF	TGCAGTGTCAGGCCAGAACCGCTCTACGAGCAGTACTTC
TRBV2	many	TRBJ1-5	NA	CASRGDRNNQPQHF	TGTGCCAGCAGAGGTGACAGAAACAATCAGCCCCAGCATTTT
TRBV6-2/TRBV6-3	NA	TRBJ2-7	TRBD1	CASRDRGDFFLYEQYF	TGTGCCAGCAGGGACAGGGGTGATTTTTTCCTCTACGAGCAGTACTTC
TRBV5-1	few	TRBJ2-7	NA	CASSLGGQGGYEQYF	TGCGCCAGCAGCTTGGGTGGACAGGGAGGGTACGAGCAGTACTTC
TRBV7-2	NA	TRBJ1-2	TRBD1	CASSLGDRGGYTF	TGTGCCAGCAGCTTAGGGGACAGGGGCGGCTACACCTTC